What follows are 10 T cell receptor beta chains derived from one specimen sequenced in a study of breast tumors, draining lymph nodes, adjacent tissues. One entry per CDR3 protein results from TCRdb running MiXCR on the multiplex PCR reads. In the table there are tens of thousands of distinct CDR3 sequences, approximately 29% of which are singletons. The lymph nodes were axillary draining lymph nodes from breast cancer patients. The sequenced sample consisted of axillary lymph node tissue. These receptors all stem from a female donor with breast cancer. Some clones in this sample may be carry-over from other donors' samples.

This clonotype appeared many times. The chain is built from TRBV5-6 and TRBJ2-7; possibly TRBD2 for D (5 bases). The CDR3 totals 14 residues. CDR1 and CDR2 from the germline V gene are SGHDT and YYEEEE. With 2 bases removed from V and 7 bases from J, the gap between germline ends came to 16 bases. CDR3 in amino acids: CASSFNRLRGEQYF. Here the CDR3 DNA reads TGTGCCAGCAGCTTTAATCGACTGCGCGGGGAGCAGTACTTC. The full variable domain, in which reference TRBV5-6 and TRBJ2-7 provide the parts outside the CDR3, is DAGVTQSPTHLIKTRGQQVTLRCSPKSGHDTVSWYQQALGQGPQFIFQYYEEEERQRGNFPDRFSGHQFPNYSSELNVNALLLGDSALYLCASSFNRLRGEQYFGPGTRLTVT.

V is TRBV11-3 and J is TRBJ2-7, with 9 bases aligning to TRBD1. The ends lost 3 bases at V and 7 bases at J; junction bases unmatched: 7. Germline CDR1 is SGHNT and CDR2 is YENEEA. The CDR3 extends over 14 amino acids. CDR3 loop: CASSLGTGRAEQYF. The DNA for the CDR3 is TGTGCCAGCAGCTTGGGGACAGGGAGGGCGGAGCAGTACTTC.

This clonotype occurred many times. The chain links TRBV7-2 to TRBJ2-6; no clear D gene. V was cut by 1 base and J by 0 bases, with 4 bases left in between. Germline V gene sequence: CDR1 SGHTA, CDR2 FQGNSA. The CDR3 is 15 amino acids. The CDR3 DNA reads TGTGCCAGCAGCTTAGGCATCTCTGGGGCCAACGTCCTGACTTTC. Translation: CASSLGISGANVLTF. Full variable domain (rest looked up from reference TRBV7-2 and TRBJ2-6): GAGVSQSPSNKVTEKGKDVELRCDPISGHTALYWYRQSLGQGLEFLIYFQGNSAPDKSGLPSDRFSAERTGGSVSTLTIQRTQQEDSAVYLCASSLGISGANVLTFGAGSRLTVL.

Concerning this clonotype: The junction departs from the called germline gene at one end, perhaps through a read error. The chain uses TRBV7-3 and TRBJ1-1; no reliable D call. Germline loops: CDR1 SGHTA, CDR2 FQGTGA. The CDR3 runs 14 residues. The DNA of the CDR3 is TGCGCCAGCAGCCTTCAGCTCCTGAGCACTGAAGCTTTCTTT. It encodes CASSLQLLSTEAFF.

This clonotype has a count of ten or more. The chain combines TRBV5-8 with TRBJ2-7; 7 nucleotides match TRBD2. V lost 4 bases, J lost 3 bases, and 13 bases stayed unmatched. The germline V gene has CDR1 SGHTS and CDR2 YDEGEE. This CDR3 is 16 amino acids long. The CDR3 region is CASSLTRASGNYEQYF. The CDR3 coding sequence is TGTGCCAGCAGCCTGACAAGGGCTAGCGGAAACTACGAGCAGTACTTC.

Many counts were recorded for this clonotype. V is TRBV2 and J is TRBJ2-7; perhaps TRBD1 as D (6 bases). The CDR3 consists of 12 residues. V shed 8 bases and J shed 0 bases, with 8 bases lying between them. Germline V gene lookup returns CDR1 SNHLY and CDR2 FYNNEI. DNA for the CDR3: TGTGCCAGCGGGACAAACTCCTACGAGCAGTACTTC. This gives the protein CASGTNSYEQYF.

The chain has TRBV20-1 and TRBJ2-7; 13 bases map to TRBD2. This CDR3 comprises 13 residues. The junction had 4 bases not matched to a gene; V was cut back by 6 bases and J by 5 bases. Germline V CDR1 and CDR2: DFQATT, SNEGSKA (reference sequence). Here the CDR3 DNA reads TGCAGTGCCGTTGGACTAGCGGGAGACGAGCAGTACTTC. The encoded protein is CSAVGLAGDEQYF.

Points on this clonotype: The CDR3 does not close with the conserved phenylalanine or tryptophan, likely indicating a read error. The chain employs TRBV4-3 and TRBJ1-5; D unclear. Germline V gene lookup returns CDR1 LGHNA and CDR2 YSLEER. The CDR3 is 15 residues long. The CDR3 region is CASSQTDGSNRPQHL. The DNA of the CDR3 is TGCGCCAGCAGCCAAACGGACGGCTCCAATCGGCCCCAGCATCTT.

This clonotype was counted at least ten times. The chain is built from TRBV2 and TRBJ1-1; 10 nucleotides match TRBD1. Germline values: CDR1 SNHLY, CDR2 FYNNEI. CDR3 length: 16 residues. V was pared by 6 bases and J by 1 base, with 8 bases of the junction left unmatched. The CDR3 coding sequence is TGTGCCAGCAGCGAGACAGGGGGCTTGTCGAACACTGAAGCTTTCTTT. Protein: CASSETGGLSNTEAFF.

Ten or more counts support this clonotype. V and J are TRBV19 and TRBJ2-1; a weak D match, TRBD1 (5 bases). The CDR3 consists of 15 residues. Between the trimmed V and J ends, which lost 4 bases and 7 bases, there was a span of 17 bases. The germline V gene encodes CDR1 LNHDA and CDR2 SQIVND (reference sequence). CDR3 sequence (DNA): TGTGCCAGTAGTAGGATGGGGCTGGGGTATAATGAGCAGTTCTTC. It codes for CASSRMGLGYNEQFF.